Below are 29 T cell receptor beta chains sequenced from a single sample in a study of shared clonotypes between healthy human individuals. Libraries were prepared by immunoSEQ multiplex PCR; TCRdb keeps only in-frame clonotypes and omits some of them. The sample gives roughly 1,600,000 clones, 98% of which show up once; 0.36% is in the top ten. Sequences were obtained from naive CD4+ T cells sorted from blood. Subset here: CD45RA+ positively selected. These receptors came from a man between 25 and 39 years old in good health.

The CDR3 reads CASSRRRSGDTDTQYF. As DNA, the CDR3 is TGTGCCAGCAGCCGGCGGAGGAGCGGGGACACAGATACGCAGTATTTT. The chain uses TRBV4-2 and TRBJ2-3; TRBD2 aligns across 7 bases. Germline lookup yields CDR1 LGHNA and CDR2 YNFKEQ. V gave up 4 bases and J gave up 2 bases; unmatched junction bases: 9. CDR3 size: 16 residues.

The chain has TRBV21-1 and TRBJ2-1; the tabulated D call, TRBD2, remains unverified against the DNA. TRBV21-1 has pseudogene status. The CDR3 is 14 residues long. The CDR3 protein is CASRITGTRDEQFF. The CDR3 coding sequence is TGTGCCAGCAGAATAACCGGGACTAGGGATGAGCAGTTCTTC.

The V gene is TRBV9, the J gene TRBJ2-1; 12 bases match TRBD2. The V gene's germline CDR1 is SGDLS and CDR2 YYNGEE. There are 16 residues in the CDR3. J lost 9 bases, V lost 0 bases, and 7 bases had no gene match. The CDR3, as DNA: TGTGCCAGCAGCGTAGCTGCTAGCGGGAGGGCCGCTGAGCAGTTCTTC. Translation: CASSVAASGRAAEQFF.

The V and J genes are TRBV18 and TRBJ1-6, with 9 bases lining up with TRBD1. Trimming removed 1 base from V and 5 bases from J; junction bases left unmatched: 9. The CDR3 covers 18 residues. Germline CDR1 is KGHSH and CDR2 is LQKENI. CDR3 coding DNA: TGTGCCAGCTCACCACTGGCAGAGGGGACAGGGAATAATTCACCCCTCCACTTT. This encodes CASSPLAEGTGNNSPLHF.

V and J are TRBV14 and TRBJ2-1; TRBD1 matches at 12 bases. The V gene end was trimmed by 6 bases and the J gene end by 0 bases; junction bases not matched to a gene: 21. Germline CDR1 is SGHDN and CDR2 is FVKESK. The CDR3 is 22 residues long. As DNA, the CDR3 is TGTGCCAGCAGGCCGGGACAGGGGGCTGCGGCTAGCGCCCTCTTCTCCTACAATGAGCAGTTCTTC. Protein: CASRPGQGAAASALFSYNEQFF. Filled out from reference TRBV14 and TRBJ2-1, the complete variable domain reads EAGVTQFPSHSVIEKGQTVTLRCDPISGHDNLYWYRRVMGKEIKFLLHFVKESKQDESGMPNNRFLAERTGGTYSTLKVQPAELEDSGVYFCASRPGQGAAASALFSYNEQFFGPGTRLTVL.

This sequence joins TRBV5-1 and TRBJ2-2; 9 nucleotides align to TRBD2. Unmatched junction bases numbered 13, after V lost 0 bases and J lost 4 bases. The CDR3 loop spans 19 amino acids. The germline V gene encodes CDR1 SGHRS and CDR2 YFSETQ. Written as DNA, the CDR3 is TGCGCCAGCAGCTTGGGTCTAGCGGGACGAATCCGGGGCACCGGGGAGCTGTTTTTT. Protein: CASSLGLAGRIRGTGELFF.

The gene calls are TRBV4-2 and TRBJ1-5; possible D gene TRBD1, 5 bases. The CDR3 totals 16 residues. The germline V and J ends were trimmed by 5 bases and 0 bases, with 14 bases remaining between them. Germline values: CDR1 LGHNA, CDR2 YNFKEQ. CDR3 loop: CASSEAGGDSNQPQHF. In DNA form, the CDR3 reads TGTGCCAGCAGCGAGGCCGGAGGGGATAGCAATCAGCCCCAGCATTTT.

The genes are TRBV29-1 and TRBJ1-1; D is ambiguous. Germline-derived CDR1 and CDR2 are SQVTM and ANQGSEA. The CDR3 has 14 amino acids. V was clipped by 6 bases and J by 0 bases, with 14 bases between them. CDR3 amino acids: CSVQSRPVNTEAFF. The CDR3 DNA sequence: TGCAGCGTCCAATCCCGGCCAGTGAACACTGAAGCTTTCTTT. The whole variable domain, remainder taken from reference TRBV29-1 and TRBJ1-1, is SAVISQKPSRDICQRGTSLTIQCQVDSQVTMMFWYRQQPGQSLTLIATANQGSEATYESGFVIDKFPISRPNLTFSTLTVSNMSPEDSSIYLCSVQSRPVNTEAFFGQGTRLTVV.

This chain uses TRBV28 with TRBJ2-1, with unresolved D. The germline CDR1 and CDR2 sequences are MDHEN and SYDVKM. The length of the CDR3 is 12 residues. Trimming took 5 bases from V and 4 from J, leaving 6 bases between them. CDR3 loop: CASSVTYNEQFF. In DNA, the CDR3 is TGTGCCAGCAGTGTAACATACAATGAGCAGTTCTTC.

The rearrangement uses TRBV5-6 and TRBJ2-2; D is unresolved. V lost 1 base and J 5 bases, leaving 9 bases between the germline ends. CDR1 and CDR2 (germline): SGHDT, YYEEEE. The CDR3 is 14 amino acids. CDR3 protein: CASSLPAWTGELFF. Written as DNA, the CDR3 is TGTGCCAGCAGCTTGCCAGCCTGGACCGGGGAGCTGTTTTTT. Together with reference TRBV5-6 and TRBJ2-2, the CDR3 gives the full variable domain: DAGVTQSPTHLIKTRGQQVTLRCSPKSGHDTVSWYQQALGQGPQFIFQYYEEEERQRGNFPDRFSGHQFPNYSSELNVNALLLGDSALYLCASSLPAWTGELFFGEGSRLTVL.

V is TRBV5-1 and J is TRBJ1-4; TRBD1 matches 10 bases. The CDR3 has 13 amino acids. The V and J ends lost 3 bases and 10 bases, in that order; junction bases with no gene match: 3. Looked up from germline, CDR1 is SGHRS and CDR2 is YFSETQ. The DNA for the CDR3 is TGCGCCAGCAGCTCATGGACAGGGGGAAAACTGTTTTTT. This translates into CASSSWTGGKLFF.

The rearrangement joins TRBV29-1 to TRBJ2-1, with 8 bases fitting TRBD1. Germline V CDR1 and CDR2: SQVTM, ANQGSEA. The CDR3 runs to 15 residues. With 2 bases clipped from V and 5 bases from J, the junction kept 8 bases outside the gene matches. CDR3 protein: CSVEMGRGLNNEQFF. The DNA of the CDR3 is TGCAGCGTTGAAATGGGCAGGGGGCTCAACAATGAGCAGTTCTTC.

The chain links TRBV15 to TRBJ1-5, with D unclear. The CDR3 runs 13 residues. Trimming removed 2 bases at V and 4 bases at J, with 6 bases between. Per the germline V gene, CDR1 is LNHNV and CDR2 is YYDKDF (reference sequence). In DNA form, the CDR3 reads TGTGCCACCAGCAGAAACAGAAATCAGCCCCAGCATTTT. It translates to CATSRNRNQPQHF.

The chain carries TRBV28 and TRBJ2-1, with D possibly called TRBD1 or TRBD2 (5 bases each). The germline V gene has CDR1 MDHEN and CDR2 SYDVKM. This CDR3 spans 18 amino acids. V lost 3 bases and J lost 6, with 24 bases in between. The CDR3 nucleotides are TGTGCCAGCAGTTTGTCGGGGCGTCTTCGCGTGTTGATCAATGAGCAGTTCTTC. This codes for CASSLSGRLRVLINEQFF.

Of note for this clone: The same CDR3 also results from other DNA sequences found in this sample. The V call is TRBV7-2, the J call TRBJ1-1, with 8 positions matching TRBD1. The CDR3 runs 13 residues. CDR1 and CDR2 (germline): SGHTA, FQGNSA. With 3 bases clipped from V and 5 bases from J, the junction kept 2 bases outside the gene matches. The CDR3: CASSLRQGTEAFF. The CDR3 nucleotides read TGTGCCAGCAGCTTGAGACAGGGGACTGAAGCTTTCTTT.

The rearrangement uses TRBV19 and TRBJ2-3; possible D gene TRBD2, 5 bases. Trimming shortened V by 6 bases and J by 6 bases, and 10 bases separated the two germline ends. This CDR3 has 12 amino acids. The V gene's germline CDR1 is LNHDA and CDR2 SQIVND (reference sequence). CDR3 protein: CASRQEADTQYF. The CDR3 coding sequence is TGTGCCAGTAGGCAGGAGGCGGATACGCAGTATTTT.

Worth noting for this clone: The identical CDR3 is also encoded by other nucleotide sequences in the sample. The chain is built from TRBV5-1 and TRBJ2-5; D is unclear. V lost 4 bases and J 0 bases, leaving 7 bases between the germline ends. Germline V gives CDR1 SGHRS, CDR2 YFSETQ. The CDR3 spans 13 residues. The CDR3 loop is CASSLSHQETQYF. The CDR3 DNA follows: TGCGCCAGCAGCCTAAGTCACCAAGAGACCCAGTACTTC.

This chain uses TRBV5-6 with TRBJ2-5; TRBD1 might be the D (6 bases). V shed 7 bases and J shed 4 bases, with 17 bases lying between them. Germline-derived CDR1 and CDR2 are SGHDT and YYEEEE. The CDR3 loop spans 14 amino acids. DNA of the CDR3: TGTGCCAGCGGATCGACAGGTCTTGGAGAGACCCAGTACTTC. This translates into CASGSTGLGETQYF.

The chain employs TRBV10-1 and TRBJ2-2, with D possibly matching TRBD2 (5 bases). Trimming pared 5 bases from V and 3 bases from J, leaving 10 bases between. Germline V gene sequence: CDR1 WNHNN, CDR2 SYGVQD (reference sequence). The CDR3 sequence is 14 residues long. The CDR3 nucleotides read TGCGCCAGCAGTCAACTGAGGGACACCGGGGAGCTGTTTTTT. This translates into CASSQLRDTGELFF.

The V gene is TRBV29-1, the J gene TRBJ2-3; a possible D gene is TRBD1 (5 bases). Per the germline V gene, CDR1 is SQVTM and CDR2 is ANQGSEA. The CDR3 sequence is 15 residues long. The V gene lost 7 bases and the J gene lost 4 bases, with 21 bases spanning the gap. CDR3 protein: CSAIRGISGSDTQYF. DNA of the CDR3: TGCAGCGCTATTAGGGGTATTAGTGGCTCAGATACGCAGTATTTT.

This clone was seen just once. The CDR3 sequence: CAGGRGTEAFF. DNA of the CDR3: TGTGCTGGAGGGAGGGGCACTGAAGCTTTCTTT. The chain is built from TRBV21-1 and TRBJ1-1. TRBV21-1 is tagged as a pseudogene. This CDR3 region has 11 residues.

On this clone: At the DNA level, this CDR3 is encoded by other sequences in the same sample as well. V and J are TRBV19 and TRBJ2-7, with D unresolved. This CDR3 spans 12 amino acids. Germline loops: CDR1 LNHDA, CDR2 SQIVND (reference sequence). V was cut by 5 bases and J by 1 base, with 6 bases left in between. CDR3 protein: CASSSASYEQYF. For the CDR3, the DNA is TGTGCCAGTAGTTCAGCATCCTACGAGCAGTACTTC. The variable domain in full, completed from reference TRBV19 and TRBJ2-7, reads DGGITQSPKYLFRKEGQNVTLSCEQNLNHDAMYWYRQDPGQGLRLIYYSQIVNDFQKGDIAEGYSVSREKKESFPLTVTSAQKNPTAFYLCASSSASYEQYFGPGTRLTVT.

The chain recombines TRBV10-3 with TRBJ2-7; no firm D call. CDR1 and CDR2 from the germline V gene are ENHRY and SYGVKD. This CDR3 contains 12 residues. V gave up 2 bases and J gave up 7 bases, with 9 bases separating them. In DNA, the CDR3 is TGTGCCATCAGTGAGACACCCCGGGAGCAGTACTTC. It is translated as CAISETPREQYF.

The chain is built from TRBV6-5 and TRBJ2-7; 9 nucleotides align to TRBD2. V shed 0 bases and J 1 base; nucleotides not matched to a gene: 4. Germline CDR1 and CDR2: MNHEY and SVGAGI. The CDR3 has 16 amino acids. The CDR3 DNA sequence: TGTGCCAGCAGTTACTCGAGACTAGCGGCGTCCTACGAGCAGTACTTC. This gives the protein CASSYSRLAASYEQYF.

The J gene is TRBJ2-2, the V gene TRBV9; D may be TRBD2 (6 bases). Trimming took 3 bases from V and 1 from J, leaving 7 bases between them. Germline-derived CDR1 and CDR2 are SGDLS and YYNGEE. This CDR3 region has 14 residues. In DNA form, the CDR3 reads TGTGCCAGCAGCGGTAGCGGGAACACCGGGGAGCTGTTTTTT. Translation gives CASSGSGNTGELFF.

The chain has TRBV29-1 and TRBJ1-1; 7 nucleotides line up with TRBD1. CDR1 is SQVTM, CDR2 ANQGSEA, per germline. This CDR3 comprises 13 residues. V was pared by 7 bases and J by 1 base, with 6 bases of the junction left unmatched. As DNA, the CDR3 is TGCAGCGCCCGGACAGGACAGAACACTGAAGCTTTCTTT. It translates to CSARTGQNTEAFF. The whole variable domain, filled in from reference TRBV29-1 and TRBJ1-1, reads SAVISQKPSRDICQRGTSLTIQCQVDSQVTMMFWYRQQPGQSLTLIATANQGSEATYESGFVIDKFPISRPNLTFSTLTVSNMSPEDSSIYLCSARTGQNTEAFFGQGTRLTVV.

This rearrangement joins TRBV15 to TRBJ2-5; TRBD2 agrees at 12 bases. Unmatched junction bases numbered 15, after V lost 2 bases and J lost 5 bases. CDR1 is LNHNV, CDR2 YYDKDF, per germline (reference sequence). The CDR3 runs 19 residues. CDR3 DNA sequence: TGTGCCACCAGCAGATCTGAGGGACTAGCGGGTATCTCCGGGGAGACCCAGTACTTC. Translated, it gives CATSRSEGLAGISGETQYF. Complete variable domain (other parts from reference TRBV15 and TRBJ2-5): DAMVIQNPRYQVTQFGKPVTLSCSQTLNHNVMYWYQQKSSQAPKLLFHYYDKDFNNEADTPDNFQSRRPNTSFCFLDIRSPGLGDTAMYLCATSRSEGLAGISGETQYFGPGTRLLVL.

Turning to this clone: This sample also contains other DNA sequences that code for the same CDR3. The V call is TRBV5-1, the J call TRBJ1-2; D not certain. The CDR3 consists of 14 residues. Germline V gives CDR1 SGHRS, CDR2 YFSETQ. Trimming left V 2 bases short and J 2 bases short, with 10 bases between. For the CDR3, the DNA is TGCGCCAGCAGCTTATCTGGGAAGAACTATGGCTACACCTTC. This translates into CASSLSGKNYGYTF.

The chain couples TRBV5-1 to TRBJ2-5; 7 bases are a match to TRBD1. Germline trimming cut 5 bases from V and 2 bases from J; bases unmatched to any gene: 9. The CDR3 length is 15 residues. Germline CDR1 and CDR2: SGHRS and YFSETQ. As DNA, the CDR3 is TGCGCCAGCAGGCCCGGGACAGCTTTACAAGAGACCCAGTACTTC. It encodes CASRPGTALQETQYF.